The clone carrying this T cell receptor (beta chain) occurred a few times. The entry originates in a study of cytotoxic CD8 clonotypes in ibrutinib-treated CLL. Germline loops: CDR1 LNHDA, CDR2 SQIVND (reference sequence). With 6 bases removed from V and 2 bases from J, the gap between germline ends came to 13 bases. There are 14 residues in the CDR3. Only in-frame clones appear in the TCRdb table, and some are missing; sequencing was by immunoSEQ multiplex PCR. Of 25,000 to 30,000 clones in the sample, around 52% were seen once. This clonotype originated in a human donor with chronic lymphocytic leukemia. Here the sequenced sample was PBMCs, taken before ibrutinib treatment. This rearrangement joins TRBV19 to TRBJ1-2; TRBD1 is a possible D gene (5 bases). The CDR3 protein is CASSRDAQNYGYTF. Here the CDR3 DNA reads TGTGCCAGTAGCCGGGACGCGCAGAACTATGGCTACACCTTC.